The sample holds one count of the clone carrying this T cell receptor (beta chain). The V end lost 0 bases, the J end lost 4 bases, and 9 bases lay between the germline ends. The CDR3 covers 14 residues. Germline assignment: CDR1 MGHRA and CDR2 YSYEKL. This specimen belongs to a study of T cell changes during pregnancy in multiple sclerosis. TCRdb's copy holds only in-frame clones and misses some; the assay was immunoSEQ multiplex PCR. The sample lists about 92,000 clones, over 80% occurring once. The rearrangement links TRBV4-1 to TRBJ1-2; D is unresolved. This receptor was identified in a female donor with multiple sclerosis, enrolled in a pregnancy study. Sample: peripheral blood, taken in the first trimester of pregnancy. The CDR3 sequence: CASSQDRRFYGYTF. The CDR3, as DNA: TGCGCCAGCAGCCAAGATCGGAGGTTCTATGGCTACACCTTC.